These 2 T cell receptor beta chains share one sample of origin, sequenced in a study. TCRdb processed the RT-PCR reads anew with MiXCR; each CDR3 protein has one entry. The sample has more than 550,000 distinct CDR3 sequences; 14% are singletons. Sequenced sample: memory CD4+ T cells from blood. These receptors originate from a female donor in good health, serving as a healthy control.

This chain joins TRBV7-3 and TRBJ2-3; TRBD1 agrees at 8 bases. The CDR3 has 13 amino acids. The ends lost 8 bases at V and 5 bases at J; junction bases unmatched: 6. Germline CDR1 is SGHTA and CDR2 is FQGTGA. The CDR3, as DNA: TGTGCCAGCGGGACAGGCGGAATAGATACGCAGTATTTT. Translating it yields CASGTGGIDTQYF.

The genes are TRBV5-6 and TRBJ2-7, with 7 bases fitting TRBD2. CDR3 length: 14 residues. After removal of 2 bases from V and 4 bases from J, the junction contained 6 bases not matched to a gene. Germline CDR1 is SGHDT and CDR2 is YYEEEE. DNA for the CDR3: TGTGCCAGCAGCTTTGGACGGGACTATTACGAGCAGTACTTC. Protein: CASSFGRDYYEQYF.